The 20 T cell receptor beta chains below all came from one sample that was sequenced in a study of T cell responses to AZD1222 COVID-19 vaccine. Sequenced by immunoSEQ multiplex PCR; TCRdb stores in-frame clones only, minus some. The sample has around 190,000 clones, around 88% seen once. The sequencing used peripheral blood, collected 28 days after the second AZD1222 dose. The origin of the receptors is an adult who received the AZD1222 COVID-19 vaccine.

This chain links TRBV19 with TRBJ1-2; TRBD1 is a possible D gene (5 bases). The CDR3 is 15 amino acids. The germline gives CDR1 LNHDA, CDR2 SQIVND (reference sequence). V was clipped by 6 bases and J by 0 bases, with 14 bases between them. The chain's CDR3 is CASRRQGPTNYGYTF. The CDR3 nucleotides read TGTGCCAGTAGACGGCAGGGACCCACTAACTATGGCTACACCTTC. Using reference TRBV19 and TRBJ1-2 for the parts outside the CDR3, the full variable domain is DGGITQSPKYLFRKEGQNVTLSCEQNLNHDAMYWYRQDPGQGLRLIYYSQIVNDFQKGDIAEGYSVSREKKESFPLTVTSAQKNPTAFYLCASRRQGPTNYGYTFGSGTRLTVV.

The rearrangement uses TRBV30 and TRBJ1-3; tentatively, D is TRBD1 (6 bases). V was cut by 3 bases and J by 2 bases, with 11 bases left in between. Germline-derived CDR1 and CDR2 are GTSNPN and SVGIG (reference sequence). The CDR3 totals 14 residues. The CDR3 bases are TGTGCCTGGAGAATAACAGGGCCTGGAAACACCATATATTTT. It encodes CAWRITGPGNTIYF. The variable domain in full, with the rest retrieved from reference TRBV30 and TRBJ1-3, is SQTIHQWPATLVQPVGSPLSLECTVEGTSNPNLYWYRQAAGRGLQLLFYSVGIGQISSEVPQNLSASRPQDRQFILSSKKLLLSDSGFYLCAWRITGPGNTIYFGEGSWLTVV.

A single count supports this clone. The chain joins TRBV5-1 to TRBJ2-7, with D perhaps being TRBD1 or TRBD2 (5 bases each). CDR1 SGHRS and CDR2 YFSETQ come from the germline V gene. Trimming stripped 2 bases from V and 6 bases from J, with 6 bases between. This CDR3 comprises 11 residues. The CDR3 bases are TGCGCCAGCAGCTTTGGGGGCGAGCAGTACTTC. This codes for CASSFGGEQYF.

The V gene is TRBV6-6, the J gene TRBJ1-4; no firm D call. The CDR3 totals 13 residues. Trimming removed 5 bases from V and 14 bases from J, with 18 bases in between. Germline lookup yields CDR1 MNHNY and CDR2 SVGAGI (reference sequence). This CDR3 reads CASSVSQSPKLFF. The CDR3 DNA reads TGTGCCAGCAGTGTATCCCAGTCCCCGAAGCTGTTTTTT.

The V and J genes are TRBV5-4 and TRBJ1-6, with D hard to call. Trimming removed 0 bases at V and 10 bases at J, with 11 bases between. This CDR3 region has 14 residues. The germline gives CDR1 SGHNT, CDR2 YYREEE (reference sequence). The CDR3 region is CASSLDGYGSPLHF. CDR3 DNA: TGTGCCAGCAGCTTGGATGGGTACGGGTCACCCCTCCACTTT.

This clone was counted once. Other DNA sequences of this sample code for an identical CDR3. The rearrangement joins TRBV20-1 to TRBJ2-5; a possible D gene is TRBD1 (5 bases). V shed 1 base and J shed 5 bases, with 5 bases lying between them. The CDR3 length is 11 residues. Looked up from germline, CDR1 is DFQATT and CDR2 is SNEGSKA (reference sequence). As DNA, the CDR3 is TGCAGTGCTAGAGCAGGGGAGACCCAGTACTTC. Protein sequence: CSARAGETQYF.

This clone appeared a single time. The chain links TRBV7-8 to TRBJ1-5; no reliable D call. V lost 8 bases to trimming and J lost 2 bases, with 10 bases between them. Looked up from germline, CDR1 is SGHVS and CDR2 is FQNEAQ. The CDR3 runs to 13 residues. The CDR3 is CASGQVGNQPQHF. The CDR3 DNA reads as TGTGCCAGCGGGCAGGTGGGCAATCAGCCCCAGCATTTT.

The chain recombines TRBV18 with TRBJ2-5; D may be TRBD1 or TRBD2 (6 bases each). Germline values: CDR1 KGHSH, CDR2 LQKENI. Trimming stripped 1 base from V and 5 bases from J, with 14 bases between. CDR3 length: 15 residues. The chain's CDR3 is CASSPLPGAGETQYF. Here the CDR3 DNA reads TGTGCCAGCTCACCACTCCCGGGGGCAGGGGAGACCCAGTACTTC.

The genes are TRBV7-3 and TRBJ2-5; perhaps TRBD1 as D (5 bases). The CDR3 extends over 16 amino acids. V was pared by 0 bases and J by 5 bases, with 16 bases between. Germline CDR1 and CDR2: SGHTA and FQGTGA. The CDR3 nucleotides read TGTGCCAGCAGCTTAACTATTGGGCAGGGTGGTGAGACCCAGTACTTC. It specifies CASSLTIGQGGETQYF.

The chain couples TRBV30 to TRBJ2-1; TRBD2 aligns across 10 bases. V was clipped by 8 bases and J by 0 bases; unmatched bases: 10. Germline V CDR1 and CDR2: GTSNPN, SVGIG (reference sequence). This CDR3 spans 16 amino acids. In DNA form, the CDR3 reads TGTGCCGGATCTAGCGGGGGCTTGAGCTCCTACAATGAGCAGTTCTTC. As protein: CAGSSGGLSSYNEQFF.

The chain recombines TRBV5-1 with TRBJ1-2; 8 positions match TRBD1. The CDR3 spans 15 residues. Germline CDR1 SGHRS, CDR2 YFSETQ. The trim removed 0 bases at V and 4 bases at J, leaving 5 bases unmatched. The CDR3 nucleotides read TGCGCCAGCAGCTTGGGGGGGACAGGTTCCTATGGCTACACCTTC. Translating gives CASSLGGTGSYGYTF.

The V call is TRBV7-2, the J call TRBJ1-2, with D tentatively TRBD1 (6 bases). The CDR3 totals 17 residues. Trimming shortened V by 1 base and J by 4 bases, and 19 bases separated the two germline ends. The germline V gene has CDR1 SGHTA and CDR2 FQGNSA. The CDR3 spells CASSLDAPYRDTYGYTF. CDR3 coding DNA: TGTGCCAGCAGCTTAGACGCTCCCTACAGGGATACCTATGGCTACACCTTC.

V gene TRBV7-2 combines with J gene TRBJ2-7; D may correspond to TRBD1 or TRBD2 (5 bases each). Germline V gene sequence: CDR1 SGHTA, CDR2 FQGNSA. Trimming took 3 bases from V and 6 from J, leaving 18 bases between them. The CDR3 length is 15 residues. The chain's CDR3 is CASSFSPGRASEQYF. The DNA for the CDR3 is TGTGCCAGCAGCTTCTCGCCGGGACGCGCCTCCGAGCAGTACTTC.

The rearrangement links TRBV5-1 to TRBJ2-7; D is uncertain. The germline V and J ends were trimmed by 4 bases and 1 base, with 12 bases remaining between them. The CDR3 is 14 amino acids. Germline V gene data show CDR1 as SGHRS and CDR2 as YFSETQ. Written as DNA, the CDR3 is TGCGCCAGCAGCAAAAGGACGGCTTCCTACGAGCAGTACTTC. It yields the protein CASSKRTASYEQYF.

The rearrangement uses TRBV6-4 and TRBJ2-1; D ambiguous. Germline V gene sequence: CDR1 MRHNA, CDR2 SNTAGT. The germline V and J ends were trimmed by 6 bases and 10 bases, with 16 bases remaining between them. CDR3 length: 13 amino acids. The CDR3 sequence is CASSRQRNLEQFF. CDR3 sequence (DNA): TGTGCCAGCAGCCGACAACGTAATTTAGAGCAGTTCTTC.

V gene TRBV9 combines with J gene TRBJ2-3; 8 bases are a match to TRBD2. From germline, CDR1 is SGDLS and CDR2 YYNGEE. Germline trimming cut 4 bases from V and 7 bases from J; bases unmatched to any gene: 5. CDR3 length equals 13 residues. Here the CDR3 DNA reads TGTGCCAGCAGCCCAGCGGGGGAGAATACGCAGTATTTT. Translating gives CASSPAGENTQYF.

V gene TRBV6-7 combines with J gene TRBJ1-6; D possibly corresponds to TRBD1 (6 bases). TRBV6-7 counts as an open reading frame of uncertain function. This CDR3 region has 15 residues. The germline V and J ends were trimmed by 7 bases and 8 bases, with 18 bases remaining between them. As DNA, the CDR3 is TGTGCCAGCACTCAACAGGGAGAGGTGGATTCACCCCTCCACTTT. It is translated as CASTQQGEVDSPLHF.

The chain joins TRBV6-6 to TRBJ1-5, with D maybe TRBD1 (6 bases). The CDR3 covers 13 residues. V was cut by 6 bases and J by 3 bases, with 9 bases left in between. CDR1 and CDR2 (germline): MNHNY, SVGAGI (reference sequence). The CDR3 DNA follows: TGTGCCAGCAGAAGACAGGACAATCAGCCCCAGCATTTT. It translates to CASRRQDNQPQHF.

This chain links TRBV7-2 with TRBJ2-4; no firm D call. CDR3 length: 14 residues. V lost 4 bases and J lost 0, with 7 bases in between. The germline gives CDR1 SGHTA, CDR2 FQGNSA. This CDR3 reads CASSSTVAKNIQYF. The CDR3 nucleotides are TGTGCCAGCAGCTCAACTGTAGCCAAAAACATTCAGTACTTC.

J is TRBJ1-2 and V is TRBV5-6; 7 bases map to TRBD1. Trimming removed 4 bases from V and 5 bases from J; junction bases left unmatched: 8. Germline values: CDR1 SGHDT, CDR2 YYEEEE. The CDR3 sequence is 14 residues long. CDR3 DNA: TGTGCCAGCAGCGAAGGGGGCGCAAGATATGGCTACACCTTC. Translated, it gives CASSEGGARYGYTF.